A selection of T cell receptor beta chains follows, all from one sample in a study of T cell repertoires in cytomegalovirus infection. These receptors are not linked to any known antigen. One entry per CDR3 protein results from TCRdb running MiXCR on the reads. The sample shows some 480,000 distinct CDR3 sequences, roughly a third of them seen only once. The sequenced sample was cultured PBMCs, obtained from culture after CMV antigen stimulation. The receptors come from a human donor in good health (CMV status not recorded). Some clones in this sample may be carry-over from other donors' samples. Both conserved end residues are part of each CDR3. The order of the fields is V gene, J gene, CDR3 protein.

v_gene: TRBV11-2
j_gene: TRBJ2-7
CDR3aa: CASSLDHPGQGNYEQYF

v_gene: TRBV3-1
j_gene: TRBJ2-1
CDR3aa: CASSQSGLVNEQFF

v_gene: TRBV7-9
j_gene: TRBJ1-2
CDR3aa: CASSDKGWDYGYTF

v_gene: TRBV6-5
j_gene: TRBJ2-7
CDR3aa: CASSGGQGLYEQYF

v_gene: TRBV6-2/TRBV6-3
j_gene: TRBJ1-1
CDR3aa: CASSRIGQINPEAFF

v_gene: TRBV15
j_gene: TRBJ1-2
CDR3aa: CATSRDHQGGPYGYTF

v_gene: TRBV12-3/TRBV12-4
j_gene: TRBJ2-1
CDR3aa: CASPKGGSYNEQFF

v_gene: TRBV19
j_gene: TRBJ1-2
CDR3aa: CASLPGTGAPNYGYTF

v_gene: TRBV28
j_gene: TRBJ2-1
CDR3aa: CASRDRLLYNEQFF

v_gene: TRBV4-3
j_gene: TRBJ2-3
CDR3aa: CASSQNSGLVALPDTQYF

v_gene: TRBV6-2/TRBV6-3
j_gene: TRBJ2-3
CDR3aa: CASSYLSADTQYF

v_gene: TRBV7-2
j_gene: TRBJ2-1
CDR3aa: CASSPQMSSYNEQFF

v_gene: TRBV12-3/TRBV12-4
j_gene: TRBJ2-7
CDR3aa: CASSWGTGEEQYF

v_gene: TRBV7-2
j_gene: TRBJ1-2
CDR3aa: CASSYGQGNYGYTF

v_gene: TRBV12-5
j_gene: TRBJ1-1
CDR3aa: CASGLRDRGSEAFF

v_gene: TRBV5-1
j_gene: TRBJ2-1
CDR3aa: CASGTSGRLEQFF

v_gene: TRBV7-2
j_gene: TRBJ2-1
CDR3aa: CASSLVAGVREQFF

v_gene: TRBV28
j_gene: TRBJ2-5
CDR3aa: CASIQGREETQYF

v_gene: TRBV10-3
j_gene: TRBJ1-2
CDR3aa: CAIRDRGGYGYTF

v_gene: TRBV28
j_gene: TRBJ2-2
CDR3aa: CASREGTFNTGELFF

v_gene: TRBV7-2
j_gene: TRBJ2-2
CDR3aa: CASSLPAGVYTGELFF

v_gene: TRBV6-5
j_gene: TRBJ2-1
CDR3aa: CASSYSGLENNEQFF

v_gene: TRBV7-2
j_gene: TRBJ2-7
CDR3aa: CASSPQPDRSPLHEQYF

v_gene: TRBV2
j_gene: TRBJ2-1
CDR3aa: CASSPERYEQFF

v_gene: TRBV19
j_gene: TRBJ1-2
CDR3aa: CASSAGGGSYGYTF

v_gene: TRBV12-3/TRBV12-4
j_gene: TRBJ1-1
CDR3aa: CASSQQQGGETFF

v_gene: TRBV3-1
j_gene: TRBJ2-1
CDR3aa: CASSQRSEANEQFF

v_gene: TRBV5-6
j_gene: TRBJ1-1
CDR3aa: CASSFGSQETEAFF

v_gene: TRBV27
j_gene: TRBJ2-5
CDR3aa: CASEIIGGPDETQYF

v_gene: TRBV9
j_gene: TRBJ2-3
CDR3aa: CASSVVSTDTQYF

v_gene: TRBV7-9
j_gene: TRBJ2-1
CDR3aa: CASSWTGLNSYNEQFF

v_gene: TRBV7-2
j_gene: TRBJ2-1
CDR3aa: CASSLGPGGQYNEQFF

v_gene: TRBV19
j_gene: TRBJ1-4
CDR3aa: CASSIDGATNEKLFF

v_gene: TRBV11-2
j_gene: TRBJ2-1
CDR3aa: CASSRGRTSGRRDNEQFF

v_gene: TRBV20-1
j_gene: TRBJ2-4
CDR3aa: CSARDGAGEYIQYF

v_gene: TRBV6-2/TRBV6-3
j_gene: TRBJ2-6
CDR3aa: CASSYIGTSGANVLTF

v_gene: TRBV20-1
j_gene: TRBJ2-1
CDR3aa: CSASPILGFNEQFF

v_gene: TRBV6-2/TRBV6-3
j_gene: TRBJ2-7
CDR3aa: CASSYGAAYEQYF

v_gene: TRBV28
j_gene: TRBJ1-4
CDR3aa: CASGTGEKLFF

v_gene: TRBV6-6
j_gene: TRBJ2-6
CDR3aa: CASSYSTGAGANVLTF

v_gene: TRBV7-2
j_gene: TRBJ2-1
CDR3aa: CASSLYRQSDEQFF

v_gene: TRBV7-9
j_gene: TRBJ2-1
CDR3aa: CASSPPRTVSSYNEQFF

v_gene: TRBV5-1
j_gene: TRBJ2-7
CDR3aa: CASSSSEGSSYEQYF

v_gene: TRBV14
j_gene: TRBJ1-2
CDR3aa: CASSQTSGLYGYTF

v_gene: TRBV5-4
j_gene: TRBJ1-3
CDR3aa: CASSLSPSASGNTIYF

v_gene: TRBV4-3
j_gene: TRBJ1-1
CDR3aa: CASSQDASSRRAFF

v_gene: TRBV3-1
j_gene: TRBJ2-7
CDR3aa: CASRGAPGVEQYF

v_gene: TRBV7-2
j_gene: TRBJ2-7
CDR3aa: CASSLAGTVYEQYF

v_gene: TRBV10-3
j_gene: TRBJ2-1
CDR3aa: CAISAKLEDEQFF

v_gene: TRBV12-3/TRBV12-4
j_gene: TRBJ1-1
CDR3aa: CASSLNWAEAFF

v_gene: TRBV7-2
j_gene: TRBJ2-2
CDR3aa: CASSLLGLDTGELFF

v_gene: TRBV7-2
j_gene: TRBJ2-3
CDR3aa: CASSSPHISTDTQYF

v_gene: TRBV19
j_gene: TRBJ2-3
CDR3aa: CASSTPLAGGPFPQDTQYF

v_gene: TRBV7-3
j_gene: TRBJ2-7
CDR3aa: CASSYDGTGSYEQYF

v_gene: TRBV2
j_gene: TRBJ2-3
CDR3aa: CASSVRREVGTDTQYF